This is a list of T cell receptor beta chains from one sample in a study of naive and memory T cell subsets. Via MiXCR, TCRdb re-called the UMI-ligation and nested PCR reads, giving one row per CDR3 protein. The sample records around 160,000 distinct CDR3 sequences, over 15% being singletons. Sequencing was carried out using naive CD4+ T cells from blood. These receptors were obtained from a human donor in good health. Both conserved end residues are part of each CDR3. The D gene is left open where the match is weak. Not all rows give a size; the values are once, few, many and, for expanded clones, a class.

V	size	D	length	J	DNA	CDR3
TRBV5-1	few	TRBD2	16	TRBJ2-5	TGCGCCAGCAGCTTGGCCAGGACTAGCGGCCAAGAGACCCAGTACTTC	CASSLARTSGQETQYF
TRBV4-1	few	TRBD1	19	TRBJ2-7	TGCGCCAGCAGCCAAGAGAGGACAGGGGGGGATATAACAAACTACGAGCAGTACTTC	CASSQERTGGDITNYEQYF
TRBV28	few	-	16	TRBJ1-2	TGTGCCAGCAGTTTGGAGTACCTTACAAGTGCGTATGGCTACACCTTC	CASSLEYLTSAYGYTF
TRBV19	few	-	15	TRBJ2-7	TGTGCCAGTAGCAATTTGCAGGGGAGCTCCTACGAGCAGTACTTC	CASSNLQGSSYEQYF
TRBV18	few	-	16	TRBJ2-7	TGTGCCAGCTCACCACCGGGGGGCGGGGATTTGGTCGAGCAGTACTTC	CASSPPGGGDLVEQYF
TRBV5-1	-	-	16	TRBJ1-5	TGCGCCAGCAGCTTGGCCCCAGCATCTAGCAATCAGCCCCAGCATTTT	CASSLAPASSNQPQHF
TRBV4-1	-	-	14	TRBJ1-2	TGCGCCAGCAGCCAAGTCTGGACGGGTGGCGGCTACACCTTC	CASSQVWTGGGYTF
TRBV24-1	few	-	13	TRBJ2-3	TGTGCCACCAGCGCAGGGGCGTCAGATACGCAGTATTTT	CATSAGASDTQYF
TRBV20-1	-	TRBD2	15	TRBJ2-1	TGCAGTGCCCCCAAGGGACTAGGCTCCTACAATGAGCAGTTCTTC	CSAPKGLGSYNEQFF
TRBV6-2/TRBV6-3	few	TRBD2	17	TRBJ2-3	TGTGCCAGCAGTGCCCGCTCCCGCGGGAGCCCCACAGATACGCAGTATTTT	CASSARSRGSPTDTQYF
TRBV5-1	-	TRBD2	15	TRBJ2-7	TGCACCAGCAGCTTGCCGGAAATAGCGGGAGTAAAGCAGTACTTC	CTSSLPEIAGVKQYF
TRBV7-9	many	-	15	TRBJ2-5	TGTGCCAGCAGCATTCGGACTGACAGGAGAGAGACCCAGTACTTC	CASSIRTDRRETQYF
TRBV14	-	TRBD2	20	TRBJ2-1	TGTGCCAGCAGCCCCCTTCCGGGACTAGCGGACCCCGGAGGCTACAATGAGCAGTTCTTC	CASSPLPGLADPGGYNEQFF
TRBV27	few	TRBD2	15	TRBJ2-1	TGTGCCAGCAGTTTGGAACTAGCGGGAGGAGGTGAGCAGTTCTTC	CASSLELAGGGEQFF
TRBV29-1	-	TRBD2	12	TRBJ2-1	TGCAGCGGGGGGGCGGGAGGCAATGAGCAGTTCTTC	CSGGAGGNEQFF
TRBV6-5	-	TRBD2	24	TRBJ2-3	TGTGCCAGCAGTTCGACCCCCGGGACAGGGGGTACGGGACTAGCGGGAGTCTGGGGAGATACGCAGTATTTT	CASSSTPGTGGTGLAGVWGDTQYF
TRBV6-2/TRBV6-3	many	-	11	TRBJ2-3	TGTGCCAGCAGCCCAGCAGATACGCAGTATTTT	CASSPADTQYF
TRBV20-1	-	-	15	TRBJ1-5	TGCAGTGCTATCGAGGGGGGGTCGGGCAATCAGCCCCAGCATTTT	CSAIEGGSGNQPQHF
TRBV5-5	few	TRBD2	16	TRBJ2-3	TGTGCCAGCAGCCCGCTTGGGGGAGCGGGAACAGATACGCAGTATTTT	CASSPLGGAGTDTQYF
TRBV6-1	few	-	16	TRBJ2-7	TGTGCCAGCAGTGAAAAGGGGGGTCCTATTTCCCACGAGCAGTACTTC	CASSEKGGPISHEQYF
TRBV7-9	once	TRBD2	18	TRBJ2-1	TGTGCCAGCAGCCCTAGATCGACTGGCGGGAGGCCGTTGGATGAGCAGTTCTTC	CASSPRSTGGRPLDEQFF
TRBV20-1	-	TRBD2	19	TRBJ2-1	TGCAGTGCTAGAGCCGGACTAGCGGGAGCGGCTGGGGGTTACAATGAGCAGTTCTTC	CSARAGLAGAAGGYNEQFF
TRBV5-6	few	-	12	TRBJ2-7	TGTGCCAGCAGCTTTCGAAGGAGCGAGCAGTACTTC	CASSFRRSEQYF
TRBV18	few	TRBD1	18	TRBJ2-7	TGTGCCAGCTCACCACCGCTTGCTCAGGGGGCGCGGGCCTACGAGCAGTACTTC	CASSPPLAQGARAYEQYF
TRBV12-3/TRBV12-4	few	-	14	TRBJ2-7	TGTGCCAGCAGTTTGGGGCAGGGATTTTACGAGCAGTACTTC	CASSLGQGFYEQYF
TRBV25-1	few	TRBD2	15	TRBJ2-3	TGTGCCAGCAGTGAGGGTGGACTAGCGGGAGATACGCAGTATTTT	CASSEGGLAGDTQYF
TRBV5-5	many	TRBD2	17	TRBJ2-7	TGTGCCAGCAGCTTGGGGGAAGGACTAGCGGGAGGCCACGAGCAGTACTTC	CASSLGEGLAGGHEQYF
TRBV20-1	few	TRBD2	16	TRBJ2-3	TGCAGTGCTAGAGATCCGCGGGAGGGCCGTACAGATACGCAGTATTTT	CSARDPREGRTDTQYF
TRBV12-3/TRBV12-4	-	TRBD1	17	TRBJ2-5	TGTGCCAGCAGCCTCAACAGGGGGCGATTAGAACAAGAGACCCAGTACTTC	CASSLNRGRLEQETQYF
TRBV4-1	many	-	11	TRBJ2-5	TGCGCCAGCAGCCAGGGCGGGACGCAGTACTTC	CASSQGGTQYF
TRBV30	few	-	15	TRBJ2-1	TGTGCCTGGAGTGGTTCGGGGAAGGGGTACGATGAGCAGTTCTTC	CAWSGSGKGYDEQFF
TRBV28	few	-	13	TRBJ2-3	TGTGCCAGCGAATCGGGCCAAACAGATACGCAGTATTTT	CASESGQTDTQYF
TRBV6-1	many	TRBD1	14	TRBJ2-7	TGTGCCAGCAGCGCAGGGGGCAGTCTATACGAGCAGTACTTC	CASSAGGSLYEQYF
TRBV18	-	-	16	TRBJ1-3	TGTGCCAGCTCACCCTACAGGGCTGAATTCGGAAACACCATATATTTT	CASSPYRAEFGNTIYF
TRBV5-6	-	TRBD1	14	TRBJ2-7	TGTGCCAGCAGCCCTGGACAGGCCTCCTACGAGCAGTACTTC	CASSPGQASYEQYF
TRBV9	few	-	14	TRBJ2-3	TGTGCCAGCAGCACAGGAGGGGGGACCGATACGCAGTATTTT	CASSTGGGTDTQYF
TRBV4-1	few	-	14	TRBJ1-5	TGCGCCAGCAGCCACCTACAGGGTACCCAGCCCCAGCATTTT	CASSHLQGTQPQHF
TRBV6-5	few	-	16	TRBJ2-7	TGTGCCAGCATGAAGGGGCCTAGCGAGAACTCCTACGAGCAGTACTTC	CASMKGPSENSYEQYF
TRBV15	-	-	13	TRBJ2-5	TGTGCCACCAGCGACGCTCTCCAAGAGACCCAGTACTTC	CATSDALQETQYF
TRBV18	-	TRBD2	17	TRBJ2-1	TGTGCCAGCTCACCGGGCGGGACTAGCGGCTCCTACAATGAGCAGTTCTTC	CASSPGGTSGSYNEQFF
TRBV5-1	-	-	14	TRBJ1-2	TGCGCCAGCAGCGGGGACCGCCCAGGTCACGGCTACACCTTC	CASSGDRPGHGYTF
TRBV25-1	-	TRBD1	15	TRBJ1-6	TGTGCCAGCAGCGGACAGGGGGCTTATAATTCACCCCTCCACTTT	CASSGQGAYNSPLHF
TRBV6-2/TRBV6-3	-	TRBD1	13	TRBJ2-4	TGTGCCGGGGGACAGGGGGCACAGAACATTCAGTACTTC	CAGGQGAQNIQYF
TRBV20-1	few	TRBD2	15	TRBJ2-1	TGCAGTGCTACTCCGGGGACTAGCGGGAGTCATGAGCAGTTCTTC	CSATPGTSGSHEQFF
TRBV29-1	many	-	14	TRBJ2-2	TGCAGCGTTGAATGGAGGGGAAGGACCGGGGAGCTGTTTTTT	CSVEWRGRTGELFF